The 3 T cell receptor beta chains below all came from one sample that was sequenced in a study of monozygotic twins with inflammatory bowel disease. TCRdb re-called the 5' RACE reads; every CDR3 protein appears as one record, without DNA. The data include more than 350,000 distinct CDR3 sequences; the top ten clones carry about 2.3%. Specimen: blood. Every receptor here comes from a human donor with ulcerative colitis or Crohn's disease, or a healthy co-twin of an affected twin (not recorded which).

The chain recombines TRBV7-9 with TRBJ1-4; the TCRdb D gene call, TRBD1, has no DNA to confirm it. The CDR3 extends over 16 amino acids. Germline V gives CDR1 SEHNR, CDR2 FQNEAQ (reference sequence). This CDR3 is CASSPRQELVNEKLFF.

J is TRBJ2-3 and V is TRBV29-1; TCRdb names TRBD2, which stays unverified in the absence of DNA. The CDR3 has 16 residues. The germline V gene encodes CDR1 SQVTM and CDR2 ANQGSEA. CDR3 protein: CSVTAGLAGGADTQYF.

The chain joins TRBV18 to TRBJ2-5; the TCRdb call, TRBD2, lacks DNA for checking. Germline V CDR1 and CDR2: KGHSH, LQKENI. The CDR3 loop spans 13 amino acids. CDR3: CASSPGTKETQYF.